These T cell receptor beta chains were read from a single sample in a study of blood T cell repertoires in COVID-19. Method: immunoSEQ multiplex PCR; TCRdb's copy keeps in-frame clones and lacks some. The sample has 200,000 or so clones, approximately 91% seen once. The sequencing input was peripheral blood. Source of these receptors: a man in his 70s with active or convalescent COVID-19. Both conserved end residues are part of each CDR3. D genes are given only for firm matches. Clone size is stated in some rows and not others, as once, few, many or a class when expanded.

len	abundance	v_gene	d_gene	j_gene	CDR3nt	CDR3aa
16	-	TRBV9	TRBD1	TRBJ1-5	TGTGCCAGCAGCGCCGGACAGGAAAATAGCAATCAGCCCCAGCATTTT	CASSAGQENSNQPQHF
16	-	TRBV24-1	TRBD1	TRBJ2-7	TGTGCCACCAGTGAAGAAACAGGGGAAGAAGCCTACGAGCAGTACTTC	CATSEETGEEAYEQYF
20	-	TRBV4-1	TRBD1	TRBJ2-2	TGCGCCAGCAGCCAAGACCCTAAACACAGGGGGCGCGTCACCAGCTGGGGGCTGTTTTTT	CASSQDPKHRGRVTSWGLFF
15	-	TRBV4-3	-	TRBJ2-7	TGCGCCAGCAGCCAAGAGCGACTAGGCGTCTACGAGCAGTACTTC	CASSQERLGVYEQYF
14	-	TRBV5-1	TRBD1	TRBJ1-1	TGCGCCAGCAGCACGGGACAGGGGGGCACTGAAGCTTTCTTT	CASSTGQGGTEAFF
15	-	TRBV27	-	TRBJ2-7	TGTGCCAGCAGTCCCCTCCGTCGAGGCTCCTACGAGCAGTACTTC	CASSPLRRGSYEQYF
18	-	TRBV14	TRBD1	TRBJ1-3	TGTGCCAGCAGCTCCGGGACAGGGGGCTTCAGCTCTGGAAACACCATATATTTT	CASSSGTGGFSSGNTIYF
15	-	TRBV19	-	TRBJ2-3	TGTGCCAGTAGTATAGTACGAACAGCTACAGATACGCAGTATTTT	CASSIVRTATDTQYF
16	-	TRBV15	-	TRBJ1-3	TGTGCCACCAGCAGAGCGGGTGGTCTCTCTGGAAACACCATATATTTT	CATSRAGGLSGNTIYF
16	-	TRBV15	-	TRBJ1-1	TGTGCCACCAGCAGGGACAAATCTCCATGGAACACTGAAGCTTTCTTT	CATSRDKSPWNTEAFF
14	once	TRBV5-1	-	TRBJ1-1	TGCGCCAGCGGAGTAAGAGAGACGAACACTGAAGCTTTCTTT	CASGVRETNTEAFF